This T cell receptor (beta chain) was recovered during a study of monozygotic twins with cystic fibrosis. Points from the study as a whole: Co-twins had the most similar V usage for 13 of 16 pairs, J for 8. Median Simpson clonality of 0.0095 suggested naive T cells predominated. Unrelated CF individuals shared fewer identical clonotypes than monozygotic CF twins. Age, concordance and disease severity did not associate with shared CDR3 numbers.

Here immunoSEQ multiplex PCR was the method, and the copy in TCRdb shows in-frame clones only, minus some. The repertoire holds about 11,000 clones, with around 97% as singletons. On this clone: No antigen is known for it.

Sequencing was done on a sample of blood. This receptor was identified in a boy under 18 with cystic fibrosis.

The CDR3 nucleotides are TGTGCCAGCAGCTCGACAGGGGCAAACACCGGGGAGCTGTTTTTT. This translates into CASSSTGANTGELFF. The rearrangement uses TRBV11-3 and TRBJ2-2; TRBD1 matches 8 bases. The CDR3 is 15 residues long. The germline V gene encodes CDR1 SGHNT and CDR2 YENEEA. Trimming cost V 4 bases and J 2 bases; bases outside gene matches: 3.